Each of the 20 T cell receptor beta chains below was sequenced from the same sample in a study of blood T cell repertoires in COVID-19. Assay used: immunoSEQ multiplex PCR; TCRdb lists only in-frame clones, some missing. The data show under 200,000 clones, 81% seen once. Sequencing used PBMCs or T cells enriched from blood (not recorded which). The receptors shown here come from a middle-aged woman with acute COVID-19.

The J gene is TRBJ1-5, the V gene TRBV7-9; weak D call: TRBD1 (5 bases). Per the germline V gene, CDR1 is SEHNR and CDR2 is FQNEAQ (reference sequence). The CDR3 sequence is 15 residues long. V lost 1 base, J lost 4 bases, and 11 bases lay in between. CDR3 in DNA: TGTGCCAGCAGCTTAGGTTCGACAGCAAATCAGCCCCAGCATTTT. This sequence encodes CASSLGSTANQPQHF.

The rearrangement joins TRBV28 to TRBJ1-2, with D possibly being TRBD1 (5 bases). With 6 bases removed from V and 2 bases from J, the gap between germline ends came to 10 bases. This CDR3 spans 13 amino acids. Germline V gene data show CDR1 as MDHEN and CDR2 as SYDVKM. CDR3: CASRAGQNYGYTF. The CDR3 DNA reads as TGTGCCAGCAGGGCAGGGCAAAACTATGGCTACACCTTC.

The chain is built from TRBV5-6 and TRBJ2-5, with a tentative D call TRBD2 (6 bases). Germline V gives CDR1 SGHDT, CDR2 YYEEEE. Deletions cut 4 bases from V and 6 bases from J, with 13 bases between. The CDR3 has 13 residues. The DNA for the CDR3 is TGTGCCAGCAGCGCCCCTAGCGCCCAGACCCAGTACTTC. Its translation is CASSAPSAQTQYF. Drawing the rest from reference TRBV5-6 and TRBJ2-5, the complete variable domain is DAGVTQSPTHLIKTRGQQVTLRCSPKSGHDTVSWYQQALGQGPQFIFQYYEEEERQRGNFPDRFSGHQFPNYSSELNVNALLLGDSALYLCASSAPSAQTQYFGPGTRLLVL.

The chain carries TRBV2 and TRBJ1-1, with TRBD1 as a possible D gene (5 bases). The V end was cut by 8 bases, the J end by 4 bases, with 14 bases between. In germline, CDR1 is SNHLY, CDR2 FYNNEI. The CDR3 length is 13 residues. The CDR3 is CASLWGEGTEAFF. DNA of the CDR3: TGTGCCAGCCTCTGGGGGGAGGGCACTGAAGCTTTCTTT.

The gene calls are TRBV18 and TRBJ2-7; TRBD1 agrees at 7 bases. The J segment lost 1 base and the V segment lost 6 bases, leaving 6 bases of the junction unmatched. Looked up from germline, CDR1 is KGHSH and CDR2 is LQKENI. This CDR3 has 14 residues. CDR3 nucleotides: TGTGCCAGCTCCTCTGACAGGGTATCCTACGAGCAGTACGTC. Amino acid sequence: CASSSDRVSYEQYV.

V and J are TRBV27 and TRBJ2-2, with TRBD2 as a possible D gene (6 bases). The germline V and J ends were trimmed by 3 bases and 1 base, with 9 bases remaining between them. CDR3 length: 15 residues. Germline CDR1 MNHEY, CDR2 SMNVEV (reference sequence). This CDR3 is CASSLEGVNTGELFF. The CDR3 DNA sequence: TGTGCCAGCAGTTTGGAGGGAGTGAACACCGGGGAGCTGTTTTTT.

The chain couples TRBV7-3 to TRBJ1-2; TRBD1 aligns across 8 bases. V gave up 5 bases and J gave up 2 bases; unmatched junction bases: 7. CDR1 is SGHTA, CDR2 FQGTGA, per germline. The CDR3 is 15 residues long. DNA for the CDR3: TGTGCCAGCAGCCCTGGACAGGGAGGGAACTATGGCTACACCTTC. Translated, it gives CASSPGQGGNYGYTF.

The chain employs TRBV12-3 or TRBV12-4 and TRBJ2-3; TRBD2 might be the D (5 bases). This CDR3 is built from 11 residues. Deletions cut 6 bases from V and 5 bases from J, with 6 bases between. In DNA, the CDR3 is TGTGCCAGCAGACGGGGAGATACGCAGTATTTT. Residues: CASRRGDTQYF.

The chain combines TRBV30 with TRBJ1-2; D is possibly TRBD1 (5 bases). The V end lost 2 bases, the J end lost 11 bases, and 21 bases lay between the germline ends. The CDR3 length is 14 residues. Germline V CDR1 and CDR2: GTSNPN, SVGIG (reference sequence). This CDR3 reads CAWSSPSGTLRYTF. In DNA form, the CDR3 reads TGTGCCTGGAGTTCCCCCTCCGGGACTCTTAGGTACACCTTC.

The rearrangement links TRBV27 to TRBJ2-1, with TRBD2 matching over 10 bases. CDR1 is MNHEY, CDR2 SMNVEV, per germline (reference sequence). J gave up 12 bases and V 2 bases, and 16 bases lay outside the gene matches. This CDR3 comprises 17 residues. The CDR3 DNA sequence: TGTGCCAGCAGTTTACGCTCGGGGGCTAGCGGGAGTCTCGGGCAGTTCTTC. Its translation: CASSLRSGASGSLGQFF.

This chain uses TRBV5-1 with TRBJ2-5; D unclear. There are 14 residues in the CDR3. Germline-derived CDR1 and CDR2 are SGHRS and YFSETQ. The V end was cut by 0 bases, the J end by 4 bases, with 10 bases between. CDR3 loop: CASSLDSPGETQYF. In DNA form, the CDR3 reads TGCGCCAGCAGCTTGGACTCCCCCGGAGAGACCCAGTACTTC.

J is TRBJ1-2 and V is TRBV3-1 (or the pseudogene TRBV3-2), with D possibly matching TRBD1 (6 bases). Trimming stripped 4 bases from V and 4 bases from J, with 10 bases between. CDR3 length: 13 amino acids. Germline V lookup: CDR1 LGHDT, CDR2 YNNKEL (reference sequence). CDR3 nucleotides: TGTGCCAGCAGCCGGGACACGGTCTATGGCTACACCTTC. It is translated as CASSRDTVYGYTF.

The V call is TRBV9, the J call TRBJ2-1; 8 bases are a match to TRBD2. The germline V gene encodes CDR1 SGDLS and CDR2 YYNGEE. The CDR3 is 15 residues long. V was clipped by 0 bases and J by 3 bases; unmatched bases: 2. CDR3 residues: CASSVVSGSYNEQFF. The CDR3 nucleotides are TGTGCCAGCAGCGTAGTAAGCGGGAGCTACAATGAGCAGTTCTTC.

The table lists this clone with a count of one. The chain uses TRBV18 and TRBJ1-5; TRBD1 agrees at 9 bases. The V and J ends lost 5 bases and 6 bases, in that order; junction bases with no gene match: 5. Germline V gene sequence: CDR1 KGHSH, CDR2 LQKENI. The CDR3 totals 14 residues. The CDR3 is CASSLQGAIQPQHF. In nucleotides, the CDR3 is TGTGCCAGCTCATTACAGGGGGCGATTCAGCCCCAGCATTTT.

The chain combines TRBV30 with TRBJ2-6, with D possibly TRBD2 on 6 matching bases. The V end was cut by 6 bases, the J end by 0 bases, with 24 bases between. The germline V gene has CDR1 GTSNPN and CDR2 SVGIG (reference sequence). This CDR3 region has 19 residues. CDR3 sequence (DNA): TGTGCCTGCCGTACTGGCCACGGGACTCCCGCCTCTGGGGCCAACGTCCTGACTTTC. Translation gives CACRTGHGTPASGANVLTF. Together with reference TRBV30 and TRBJ2-6, the CDR3 gives the full variable domain: SQTIHQWPATLVQPVGSPLSLECTVEGTSNPNLYWYRQAAGRGLQLLFYSVGIGQISSEVPQNLSASRPQDRQFILSSKKLLLSDSGFYLCACRTGHGTPASGANVLTFGAGSRLTVL.

The rearrangement uses TRBV2 and TRBJ1-2; D not certain. V lost 1 base to trimming and J lost 6 bases, with 15 bases between them. Germline CDR1 reads SNHLY; CDR2 reads FYNNEI. The CDR3 extends over 15 amino acids. CDR3 amino acids: CASSEGGATPHGYTF. Written as DNA, the CDR3 is TGTGCCAGCAGTGAAGGTGGTGCCACTCCACATGGCTACACCTTC.

This clone was counted between two and nine times. The rearrangement joins TRBV30 to TRBJ1-1; no definite D call. Germline CDR1 and CDR2: GTSNPN and SVGIG (reference sequence). The length of the CDR3 is 13 residues. Trimming left V 0 bases short and J 1 base short, with 6 bases between. In DNA, the CDR3 is TGTGCCTGGAGTGTACGGGAGAACACTGAAGCTTTCTTT. This codes for CAWSVRENTEAFF.

In its sample, this clone was seen once. The rearrangement uses TRBV5-1 and TRBJ1-3, with TRBD1 matching 9 bases. CDR1 is SGHRS and CDR2 is YFSETQ in the germline V gene. CDR3 length: 14 amino acids. J was trimmed by 4 bases and V by 3 bases; bases with no gene match: 2. The CDR3 protein is CASSSGTGGNTIYF. For the CDR3, the DNA is TGCGCCAGCAGCTCCGGGACAGGGGGAAACACCATATATTTT.

CDR3 loop: CASSWRGPSYEQYF. CDR3 DNA sequence: TGTGCCAGCAGCTGGAGGGGCCCCTCCTACGAGCAGTACTTC. This sequence joins TRBV5-5 and TRBJ2-7; possible D gene TRBD2, 6 bases. Trimming removed 3 bases from V and 0 bases from J, with 10 bases in between. The CDR3 covers 14 residues. Germline V gives CDR1 SGHKS, CDR2 YYEKEE (reference sequence). Filled out from reference TRBV5-5 and TRBJ2-7, the complete variable domain reads DAGVTQSPTHLIKTRGQQVTLRCSPISGHKSVSWYQQVLGQGPQFIFQYYEKEERGRGNFPDRFSARQFPNYSSELNVNALLLGDSALYLCASSWRGPSYEQYFGPGTRLTVT.

The chain joins TRBV4-1 to TRBJ2-3, with D tentatively TRBD2 (5 bases). CDR1 is MGHRA and CDR2 is YSYEKL in the germline V gene. CDR3 size: 14 residues. V was trimmed by 0 bases and J by 3 bases, leaving 7 bases between them. DNA for the CDR3: TGCGCCAGCAGCCAAGACGGCGGGACAGATACGCAGTATTTT. Amino acid sequence: CASSQDGGTDTQYF.